This TCR beta chain is from a study of memory CD4+ T cells and cytomegalovirus serostatus. On the study more broadly: Donors were healthy Belgian adults, several CMV seropositive and about two dozen seronegative. Study outcomes and limitations: CD4+ memory repertoires contained about 40% of the 164 reported CMV TCRbeta sequences. Suggested: most of the CMV-linked TCR signature lies in CD4+ memory cells.

In regard to this clone: No antigen is known for it.

Single viable CD3+CD4+CD8-CD45RO+ cells were sorted as the memory CD4+ T cells. Sequencing was performed with immunoSEQ multiplex PCR; in TCRdb, only in-frame clones are kept and a portion is missing. The top ten hold around 2.6% of the sample, which has 70,000 to 90,000 clones, 78% seen once. The CDR3 extends over 14 amino acids. Germline values: CDR1 LNHDA, CDR2 SQIVND (reference sequence). V was clipped by 9 bases and J by 1 base, with 13 bases between them. The V gene is TRBV19, the J gene TRBJ1-5; possible D gene TRBD1, 5 bases. This sequence originates from an adult in good health and CMV-seropositive. Material for sequencing was memory CD4+ T cells from blood. The CDR3: CASAAGYSNQPQHF. CDR3 in DNA: TGTGCCAGCGCAGCAGGGTACAGCAATCAGCCCCAGCATTTT. Based on the CDR3 plus reference TRBV19 and TRBJ1-5, the full variable domain is DGGITQSPKYLFRKEGQNVTLSCEQNLNHDAMYWYRQDPGQGLRLIYYSQIVNDFQKGDIAEGYSVSREKKESFPLTVTSAQKNPTAFYLCASAAGYSNQPQHFGDGTRLSIL.